The 13 T cell receptor beta chains reported below all come from one sample, sequenced in a study of radiation and T cells in renal cell carcinoma. Data came from immunoSEQ multiplex PCR; TCRdb stores just in-frame clones and leaves some out. The profile shows fewer than 200,000 clones, about 85% of them singletons. Time point given: blood 4 weeks post-SBRT, at nephrectomy. Treatment of the sample: 15 Gy SBRT to primary tumor, nephrectomy 4 weeks later. Sequenced here: blood, sampled from a patient whose treatment included radiotherapy and nephrectomy. Receptors were obtained from a woman between 45 and 60 years old with renal cell carcinoma.

V gene TRBV9 combines with J gene TRBJ1-3, with 10 bases that match TRBD1. The CDR3 is made up of 15 amino acids. In germline, CDR1 is SGDLS, CDR2 YYNGEE. J was trimmed by 7 bases and V by 4 bases; bases with no gene match: 8. Written as DNA, the CDR3 is TGTGCCAGCAGCTCAGGGACAGGGGAGGCCAACACCATATATTTT. Protein sequence: CASSSGTGEANTIYF.

Comments on this clone: The junction shows a germline mismatch at one end, possibly a read error. The chain uses TRBV7-7 and TRBJ2-2, with D perhaps matching TRBD2 (6 bases). The CDR3 is 15 residues long. Germline V CDR1 and CDR2: SSHAT, FNYEAQ (reference sequence). CDR3 sequence: CASSPMGGNTGELFF. In nucleotides, the CDR3 is TGTGCTAGCAGCCCTATGGGGGGGAACACCGGGGAGCTGTTTTTT.

The chain employs TRBV14 and TRBJ1-4, with 7 bases lining up with TRBD1. The CDR3 consists of 12 residues. Looked up from germline, CDR1 is SGHDN and CDR2 is FVKESK. As DNA, the CDR3 is TGTCCGGAGGGGGCCCATAATGAAAAACTGTTTTTT. Translation: CPEGAHNEKLFF.

This chain uses TRBV6-1 with TRBJ1-1; tentatively, D is TRBD1 (5 bases). The V and J ends lost 2 bases and 8 bases respectively, with 12 bases between them. The CDR3 covers 13 residues. Germline CDR1 MNHNS, CDR2 SASEGT. The CDR3 loop reads CASSERGVEEAFF. CDR3 DNA sequence: TGTGCCAGCAGTGAAAGGGGTGTTGAAGAAGCTTTCTTT.

The rearrangement joins TRBV11-2 to TRBJ1-1; D is unresolved. There are 15 residues in the CDR3. Trimming took off 2 bases at V and 3 bases at J, with 13 bases between the two ends. Germline lookup yields CDR1 SGHAT and CDR2 FQNNGV. The CDR3 region has the DNA TGTGCCAGCAGCTTAACTGGGGTTGGGTACACTGAAGCTTTCTTT. As protein: CASSLTGVGYTEAFF. Based on the CDR3 plus reference TRBV11-2 and TRBJ1-1, the full variable domain is EAGVAQSPRYKIIEKRQSVAFWCNPISGHATLYWYQQILGQGPKLLIQFQNNGVVDDSQLPKDRFSAERLKGVDSTLKIQPAKLEDSAVYLCASSLTGVGYTEAFFGQGTRLTVV.

The rearrangement links TRBV27 to TRBJ2-1, with D tentatively TRBD1 (5 bases). V dropped 5 bases and J dropped 10 bases, with 9 bases sitting between them. CDR1 is MNHEY and CDR2 is SMNVEV in the germline V gene (reference sequence). The CDR3 is made up of 11 amino acids. The CDR3 here is CASSRGWEQFF. The CDR3 DNA is TGTGCCAGCAGTAGGGGTTGGGAGCAGTTCTTC.

The chain is built from TRBV7-8 and TRBJ2-5; D is ambiguous. Matching the DNA end better, TRBJ2-7 makes the J call doubtful. Germline CDR1 reads SGHVS; CDR2 reads FQNEAQ. This CDR3 is 15 amino acids long. DNA for the CDR3: TGTGCCAGCAGCTTACTTCAGGCTCTAATTGGCGAGCAGTACTTC. The encoded protein is CASSLLQALIGEQYF.

This chain connects TRBV2 to TRBJ1-2, with D perhaps TRBD1 (5 bases). The CDR3 loop spans 14 amino acids. Germline lookup yields CDR1 SNHLY and CDR2 FYNNEI. The V and J ends lost 4 bases and 7 bases respectively, with 16 bases between them. CDR3 DNA: TGTGCCAGCAGTGGGAACGCGGGGCTAGGTGGCTACACCTTC. The encoded protein is CASSGNAGLGGYTF.

The genes are TRBV6-5 and TRBJ2-7, with D perhaps assigned TRBD1 or TRBD2 (5 bases each). This CDR3 spans 14 amino acids. V was trimmed by 2 bases and J by 3 bases, leaving 11 bases between them. The germline V gene has CDR1 MNHEY and CDR2 SVGAGI. This chain's CDR3 is CASSYDGARYEQYF. The CDR3 DNA reads as TGTGCCAGCAGTTACGACGGGGCCCGCTACGAGCAGTACTTC.

The chain's CDR3 is CASSLWTGINQPQHF. The CDR3 DNA is TGTGCCAGCAGTTTATGGACCGGGATAAATCAGCCCCAGCATTTT. V gene TRBV6-1 combines with J gene TRBJ1-5; D call uncertain. CDR1 MNHNS and CDR2 SASEGT come from the germline V gene. The CDR3 extends over 15 amino acids. V lost 5 bases and J lost 4, with 15 bases in between.

This sequence joins TRBV5-1 and TRBJ2-3; D unresolved. V shed 2 bases and J shed 4 bases, with 2 bases lying between them. The CDR3 has 11 amino acids. Germline CDR1 SGHRS, CDR2 YFSETQ. In DNA, the CDR3 is TGCGCCAGCAGCTTCGCAGATACGCAGTATTTT. Its protein is CASSFADTQYF.

CDR3 loop: CASSPETGSSPLHF. CDR3 bases: TGTGCCAGCAGCCCCGAGACAGGGTCCTCACCCCTCCACTTT. The rearrangement links TRBV9 to TRBJ1-6; 7 nucleotides agree with TRBD1. Germline CDR1 reads SGDLS; CDR2 reads YYNGEE. This CDR3 region has 14 residues. V shed 4 bases and J 10 bases; nucleotides not matched to a gene: 8.

The rearrangement joins TRBV5-1 to TRBJ1-1; no firm D call. The CDR3 length is 15 residues. V was cut by 4 bases and J by 2 bases, with 15 bases left in between. Germline CDR1 is SGHRS and CDR2 is YFSETQ. The CDR3 nucleotides are TGCGCCAGCAGCATTGGTTTCGGAGACAACACTGAAGCTTTCTTT. Translated, it gives CASSIGFGDNTEAFF.